A selection of T cell receptor beta chains follows, all from one sample in a study of T cells after yellow fever vaccination. TCRdb recomputed calls from the 5' RACE reads with MiXCR, one row per CDR3 protein. The data show around 320,000 distinct CDR3 sequences, 9.5% to 12% seen once. This specimen was CD4+ T cells sorted from PBMCs, taken 45 days after the yellow fever booster vaccination. The receptors were gathered from a man between 18 and 35 years old who received the YFV17D yellow fever vaccine. Each CDR3 is given with its conserved first and last residue. A D gene is named only where the DNA matches it firmly. Not every row has a clone size; where given, it reads once, few, many or a size class.

NA	NA	TRBV9	TRBJ2-3	CASSVDNRAPDTQYF	TGTGCCAGCAGCGTAGACAACAGGGCCCCAGATACGCAGTATTTT
NA	NA	TRBV4-3	TRBJ1-5	CASSQDWVGQMERGQPQHF	TGCGCCAGCAGCCAAGATTGGGTCGGACAGATGGAAAGGGGACAGCCCCAGCATTTT
few	NA	TRBV2	TRBJ2-5	CATHGASQETQYF	TGTGCCACTCATGGGGCTAGTCAAGAGACCCAGTACTTC
few	NA	TRBV4-2	TRBJ1-4	CASSPLQGGEKLFF	TGTGCCAGCAGCCCACTACAGGGCGGTGAAAAACTGTTTTTT
NA	NA	TRBV29-1	TRBJ2-5	CSVGGAPGETQYF	TGCAGCGTTGGGGGGGCCCCGGGAGAGACCCAGTACTTC
NA	TRBD1	TRBV25-1	TRBJ2-3	CASSAYRTGAGIDTQYF	TGTGCCAGCAGTGCATACCGGACAGGAGCTGGCATAGATACGCAGTATTTT
NA	TRBD1	TRBV27	TRBJ1-6	CASTGTGNSPLHF	TGTGCCAGCACCGGGACAGGAAATTCACCCCTCCACTTT
few	NA	TRBV20-1	TRBJ2-1	CSAARDPGDEQFF	TGCAGTGCTGCCCGGGACCCTGGGGATGAGCAGTTCTTC
NA	NA	TRBV4-1	TRBJ1-4	CASSQPSEKLFF	TGCGCCAGCAGCCAACCCAGTGAAAAACTGTTTTTT
NA	NA	TRBV5-1	TRBJ2-1	CASSLAVFRDEQFF	TGCGCCAGCAGCTTGGCGGTCTTCAGGGATGAGCAGTTCTTC
NA	NA	TRBV11-2	TRBJ2-1	CASSVTLGNEQFF	TGTGCCAGCAGCGTAACGCTGGGGAATGAGCAGTTCTTC
few	NA	TRBV11-2	TRBJ2-5	CASSSSRGAVKETQYF	TGTGCCAGCAGCTCTTCTCGGGGCGCGGTGAAAGAGACCCAGTACTTC
NA	NA	TRBV6-5	TRBJ2-1	CASSYAYRDNEQFF	TGTGCCAGCAGTTACGCATACAGGGACAATGAGCAGTTCTTC
NA	TRBD2	TRBV5-1	TRBJ2-5	CASSLAGTSGANQEKYF	TGCGCCAGCAGCTTGGCCGGGACTAGCGGGGCCAATCAAGAGAAGTACTTC
NA	TRBD1	TRBV4-2	TRBJ2-3	CASSQPGQDSDTQYF	TGTGCCAGCAGCCAGCCGGGACAGGATTCAGATACGCAGTATTTT
few	TRBD2	TRBV20-1	TRBJ2-2	CSARVFGAGANNTGELFF	TGCAGTGCTAGAGTTTTTGGAGCGGGGGCCAACAACACCGGGGAGCTGTTTTTT
NA	TRBD1	TRBV27	TRBJ1-1	CASSFHRGRSEAFF	TGTGCCAGCAGTTTCCACAGGGGGCGATCTGAAGCTTTCTTT
few	NA	TRBV20-1	TRBJ2-1	CSARDYKSSYNEQFF	TGCAGTGCTAGAGACTATAAATCGTCCTACAATGAGCAGTTCTTC
few	NA	TRBV7-8	TRBJ2-7	CASSTSIRDSNEQYF	TGTGCCAGCAGCACCTCGATCCGGGACTCCAACGAGCAGTACTTC
few	TRBD1	TRBV14	TRBJ2-5	CASSHSQGAYWLQETQYF	TGTGCCAGCAGCCACTCACAGGGGGCTTACTGGCTCCAAGAGACCCAGTACTTC
NA	TRBD1	TRBV5-6	TRBJ1-5	CASSPAGTDLPQHF	TGTGCCAGCAGCCCTGCCGGGACAGACCTGCCGCAGCATTTT
NA	NA	TRBV7-6	TRBJ2-3	CASSLIGMAQGTDTQYF	TGTGCCAGCAGCTTAATCGGGATGGCACAGGGCACAGATACGCAGTATTTT
many	NA	TRBV9	TRBJ2-2	CASSAIFSGELFF	TGTGCCAGCAGCGCCATTTTCTCCGGGGAGCTGTTTTTT
many	TRBD2	TRBV12-3/TRBV12-4	TRBJ2-1	CASSLTSGYNEQFF	TGTGCCAGCAGTTTAACTAGCGGGTACAATGAGCAGTTCTTC
NA	NA	TRBV28	TRBJ1-2	CASSLGLVGYTF	TGTGCCAGCAGTTTGGGTTTGGTGGGCTACACCTTC
few	NA	TRBV4-1	TRBJ1-1	CASSRLLRTEAFF	TGCGCCAGCAGCCGTCTCCTAAGGACTGAAGCTTTCTTT
few	TRBD2	TRBV9	TRBJ2-3	CASSETGTSGGGGTDTQYF	TGTGCCAGCAGCGAAACCGGGACTAGCGGGGGAGGAGGCACAGATACGCAGTATTTT
many	NA	TRBV2	TRBJ2-5	CASYSVGGGETQYF	TGTGCCAGTTATAGCGTGGGAGGCGGAGAGACCCAGTACTTC
many	NA	TRBV9	TRBJ2-2	CASSVDSTGELFF	TGTGCCAGCAGCGTAGACAGCACCGGGGAGCTGTTTTTT
NA	NA	TRBV7-2	TRBJ1-2	CASSLDGAGAGGYTF	TGTGCCAGCAGCTTAGACGGGGCGGGGGCAGGGGGCTACACCTTC
few	NA	TRBV6-1	TRBJ1-6	CASSEKRGSGSPLHF	TGTGCCAGCAGTGAAAAAAGGGGATCAGGTTCACCCCTCCACTTT
NA	NA	TRBV4-1	TRBJ2-5	CASSQVGGAEETQYF	TGCGCCAGCAGCCAAGTAGGCGGGGCTGAAGAGACCCAGTACTTC
NA	TRBD1	TRBV4-3	TRBJ2-5	CASSQDVGLTGGYETQYF	TGCGCCAGCAGCCAAGATGTGGGGTTGACAGGGGGATATGAGACCCAGTACTTC
many	TRBD1	TRBV28	TRBJ2-4	CASSGAGTGLAKNIQYF	TGTGCCAGCAGTGGGGCCGGGACAGGGTTGGCCAAAAACATTCAGTACTTC
many	NA	TRBV4-3	TRBJ1-2	CASSQRANYGYTF	TGCGCCAGCAGCCAAAGAGCTAACTATGGCTACACCTTC
many	TRBD1	TRBV3-1	TRBJ2-2	CASRGDRGPGELFF	TGTGCCAGCCGCGGGGACAGGGGGCCCGGGGAGCTGTTTTTT
few	TRBD2	TRBV9	TRBJ2-3	CASSVASGGADTQYF	TGTGCCAGCAGCGTGGCAAGCGGGGGAGCGGATACGCAGTATTTT
few	NA	TRBV12-3/TRBV12-4	TRBJ2-5	CASRKGGGQQETQYF	TGTGCCAGCAGGAAGGGGGGAGGCCAGCAAGAGACCCAGTACTTC
few	TRBD1	TRBV19	TRBJ1-5	CASRLQGTDQPQHF	TGTGCCAGTAGGCTACAGGGGACAGATCAGCCCCAGCATTTT
many	TRBD1	TRBV18	TRBJ2-3	CASSPTGTGGRSTDTQYF	TGTGCCAGCTCACCAACTGGGACAGGGGGCCGGTCCACAGATACGCAGTATTTT
many	NA	TRBV6-5	TRBJ2-6	CASRDNSGANVLTF	TGTGCCAGCAGGGACAACTCTGGGGCCAACGTCCTGACTTTC
many	NA	TRBV29-1	TRBJ2-1	CSVEDLGGQFF	TGCAGCGTTGAAGATCTTGGAGGGCAGTTCTTC
few	NA	TRBV3-1	TRBJ1-5	CASSQQLDQPQHF	TGTGCCAGCAGCCAACAGCTTGATCAGCCCCAGCATTTT
few	TRBD2	TRBV20-1	TRBJ2-7	CSVLAGANYEQYF	TGCAGTGTCCTAGCGGGAGCCAACTACGAGCAGTACTTC
NA	NA	TRBV6-6	TRBJ1-5	CASLQTGHSNQPQHF	TGTGCCAGCTTACAGACAGGCCATAGCAATCAGCCCCAGCATTTT
many	NA	TRBV4-1	TRBJ1-2	CASSQEPGSGYTF	TGCGCCAGCAGCCAAGAACCAGGGTCTGGCTACACCTTC
few	TRBD1	TRBV19	TRBJ2-3	CASSSDRGSQYF	TGTGCCAGTAGTTCAGACAGGGGTTCGCAGTATTTT
NA	NA	TRBV9	TRBJ2-5	CASSVDHDPERTQYF	TGTGCCAGCAGCGTAGATCATGACCCAGAGAGGACCCAGTACTTC
NA	NA	TRBV28	TRBJ2-1	CASSPGTASSYNEQFF	TGTGCCAGCAGTCCCGGGACGGCTAGCTCCTACAATGAGCAGTTCTTC
many	TRBD1	TRBV7-2	TRBJ1-4	CASSSKTGGNEKLFF	TGTGCCAGCAGCTCAAAGACAGGGGGTAATGAAAAACTGTTTTTT